The T cell receptor beta chain described here comes from a study of identical twins (dated by TCRdb to 2015 to 2016). Turning to the overall study: To test whether fetal clonotypes persist, this study deep-sequenced TCR alpha and beta repertoires from monozygotic twins, from unrelated adults of various ages, and from cord blood. To rule out contamination, the twin experiments were replicated at different times with different library preparation protocols.

Every donor in the study was a healthy Caucasian. Three pairs of female monozygotic twins, all aged roughly 18 to 30 years, made up the twin cohort. Positive isolation kits from Invitrogen were used to isolate the CD4+ and CD8+ T cell populations. Findings and caveats that apply to the study as a whole: In monozygotic twins, out-of-frame TCR alpha sharing was systematically underestimated by recombination models, although the models agreed with sharing between unrelated individuals. Compared with coincidental sharing between unrelated individuals, out-of-frame TCR alpha sequences shared between twins showed an excess of sequences with low generation probability. Zero-insertion analyses could be partly confounded by invariant T cells such as MAIT and iNKT, though diverse VJ usage argued against such confounding for most clonotypes. Excess twin sharing in beta out-of-frame sequences was weaker because fewer shared sequences lowered the signal-to-noise ratio. Fewer insertions were carried by abundant cord blood beta clonotypes; a weaker similar trend was observed in young adult naive repertoires, while no such trend was observed in memory repertoires. Because the same donors could not be followed over many years, the conclusions relied on cross-sectional statistical analysis.

This clonotype was seen only a few times. The clone's antigen remains unknown. Base qualities are not at hand, and no much larger clone is one base apart. Library preparation used 5' RACE. TCRdb lists the instrument as Illumina HiSeq 2000. A universal primer binding site was introduced by template switching, and a unique molecular identifier was present in the final cDNA, enabling accurate counting of TCR cDNA molecules. Specific primers in the conserved constant-segment region were used to synthesize first-strand cDNA for the TCR alpha and beta chains. To control for contamination, every cDNA library was double barcoded, receiving both a SMART-Mk sample barcode and Illumina barcodes. Two successive PCR steps introduced TruSeq adapter sequences along with Illumina sample barcodes. The Illumina HiSeq platform was used with custom primers to sequence TCR alpha and beta cDNA libraries. Per the authors' processing: MiGEC was used to process raw reads and extract unique molecular identifiers, and MiXCR was used to find CDR3 positions. Recombination models were inferred per individual with the repgenHMM and IGoR tools using an EM algorithm. Shared clonotype analysis was performed with the tcR package in R, normalizing sharing by the product of cloneset sizes. To study raw recombination without the effects of thymic and clonal selection, out-of-frame nonproductive sequences were analyzed. The public reads were quality trimmed at Q25 with fastp and then assembled into clones with MiXCR by TCRdb, keeping productive beta chains. Each CDR3 protein appears once, grouped with its most common genes and DNA. The V and J calls follow TCRdb's processing rather than the paper's. This sample is represented by just over 500,000 distinct CDR3 sequences; roughly 21% of them were singletons. In total, the top ten clones hold about 0.93% of the sample.

Trimming removed 7 bases from V and 5 bases from J, leaving 14 bases between the germline ends. There are 13 amino acids in the CDR3, from cysteine to phenylalanine inclusive. Only the CDR3 DNA is retained, 39 bases long and in frame from the first base. From a lookup of the germline V gene, CDR1 and CDR2 are SQVTM and ANQGSEA. Another study also made use of these data, one on T cells expressing NK-cell markers. As that second paper reports: In sorted CD3+CD56+NKG2C+, CD3+CD56+NKG2C- and CD3+CD56-NKG2C+ T-cell subsets from eight donors, TCR beta-chain repertoires were profiled. Among the eight sequenced donors, seven were HCMV-seropositive and one was HCMV-seronegative. In several experiments an anti-gammadeltaTCR antibody was added to restrict sorting to alphabetaTCR-expressing T cells. For about 6 donors, the dominant CD3+CD56+NKG2C+ clonotypes were among the top 10 CD8+ clonotypes and accounted for about 1.0-7.0% of CD8+ T cells. Those dominant clonotypes were again the most abundant among CD3+CD56-NKG2C+ cells in a handful of donors, at roughly 25-65%. Whether the expanded NKG2C-expressing T cell clones were specific for HCMV antigens remained unclear. All eight donors whose samples were sequenced were randomly selected healthy volunteers, three of them men and five women. HCMV serostatus was determined by detecting HCMV-specific IgG in serum with a commercial ELISA kit. MIGEC was used to demultiplex reads and group the reads by UMI, and MiTCR was used to assemble and quantify clonotypes. To exclude erroneous sequences, only TCR cDNA sequences supported by at least two reads were retained. Downstream repertoire analysis used the tcR package, and clonotypes were matched across fractions by CDR3 nucleotide sequence plus V segment. VDJmatch was used to annotate antigen specificity against VDJdb, with one amino acid substitution allowed in CDR3.

The specimen sequenced was CD4+ T cells sorted from blood. The rearranged chain carries TRBV29-1 and TRBJ2-2; TRBD1 is a weak D gene call, 5 bases matching. The sequence was collected from a woman under 30 in good health. The CDR3: CSGIEQETGELFF. The nucleotides are TGCAGCGGGATCGAACAGGAAACCGGGGAGCTGTTTTTT.